This T cell receptor beta chain was identified in a study of beta chain features in type 1 diabetes. Expressed TCRB transcripts were sequenced because the entire RNA isolate underwent reverse transcription. Profiling relied on immunoSEQ multiplex PCR, and the TCRdb table lists in-frame clones only, not all of them. The sample lists just over 450,000 clones, around 28% occurring once. J gave up 2 bases and V 1 base, and 6 bases lay outside the gene matches. Germline V gene data show CDR1 as SGHRS and CDR2 as YFSETQ. The CDR3 extends over 17 amino acids. The rearrangement uses TRBV5-1 and TRBJ2-7, with 13 bases identical to TRBD2. The receptor was derived from a man in his late teens or twenties in good health. The sample consisted of naive CD4+ T cells from blood. CDR3 bases: TGCGCCAGCAGCTTGACTAGCGGGAGGGAGGAGGCCTACGAGCAGTACTTC. As protein: CASSLTSGREEAYEQYF. The entire variable domain, with the rest obtained from reference TRBV5-1 and TRBJ2-7, is as follows: KAGVTQTPRYLIKTRGQQVTLSCSPISGHRSVSWYQQTPGQGLQFLFEYFSETQRNKGNFPGRFSGRQFSNSRSEMNVSTLELGDSALYLCASSLTSGREEAYEQYFGPGTRLTVT.